The 2 T cell receptor beta chains below all came from one sample that was sequenced in a study of T cells expressing NK-cell markers. TCRdb reprocessed the 5' RACE reads and keeps a single row for each CDR3 protein, giving no DNA. This sample's clone table lists hundreds of thousands of distinct CDR3 sequences. Sample: blood T cells: a sorted CD56 or NKG2C T cell subset, CD4+ or CD8+ T cells, or bulk PBMC T cells (not recorded which). The receptors stem from a man aged 18 to 29 in good health.

V is TRBV27 and J is TRBJ2-3; no DNA is available, so the TRBD1 call from TCRdb remains unchecked. Germline lookup yields CDR1 MNHEY and CDR2 SMNVEV (reference sequence). The CDR3 contains 16 residues. CDR3 loop: CASSLTGGIRTDTQYF.

This chain links TRBV15 with TRBJ2-2; the TCRdb call, TRBD1, lacks DNA for checking. Per germline, CDR1 LNHNV and CDR2 YYDKDF (reference sequence). This CDR3 contains 17 residues. The CDR3 loop reads CATSRGKSRGDTGELFF.